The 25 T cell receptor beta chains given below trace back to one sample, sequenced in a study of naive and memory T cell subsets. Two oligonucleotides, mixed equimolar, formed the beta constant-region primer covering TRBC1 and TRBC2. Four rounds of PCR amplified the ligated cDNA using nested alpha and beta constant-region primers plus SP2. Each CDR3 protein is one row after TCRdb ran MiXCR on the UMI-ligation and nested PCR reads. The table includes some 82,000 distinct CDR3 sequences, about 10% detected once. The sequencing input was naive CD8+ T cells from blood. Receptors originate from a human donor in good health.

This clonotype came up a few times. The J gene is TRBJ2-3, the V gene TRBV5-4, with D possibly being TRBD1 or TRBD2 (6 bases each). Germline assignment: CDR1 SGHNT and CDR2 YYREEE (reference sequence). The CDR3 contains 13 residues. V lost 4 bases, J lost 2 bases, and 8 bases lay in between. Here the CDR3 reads CASSTGATDTQYF. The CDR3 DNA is TGTGCCAGCAGCACGGGGGCCACAGATACGCAGTATTTT.

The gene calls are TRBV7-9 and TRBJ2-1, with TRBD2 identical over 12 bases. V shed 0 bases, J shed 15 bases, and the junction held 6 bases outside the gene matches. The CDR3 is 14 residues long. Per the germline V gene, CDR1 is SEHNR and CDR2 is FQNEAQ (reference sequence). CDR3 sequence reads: CASSLAASGRAGFF. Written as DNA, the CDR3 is TGTGCCAGCAGCTTAGCGGCTAGCGGGAGGGCCGGGTTCTTC.

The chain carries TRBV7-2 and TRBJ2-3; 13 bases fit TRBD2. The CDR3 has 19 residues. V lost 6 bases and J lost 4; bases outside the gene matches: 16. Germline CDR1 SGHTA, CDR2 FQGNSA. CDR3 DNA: TGTGCCAGCAGACCCCACCTACTAGCGGGAGGGCGAGTAGCAGATACGCAGTATTTT. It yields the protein CASRPHLLAGGRVADTQYF.

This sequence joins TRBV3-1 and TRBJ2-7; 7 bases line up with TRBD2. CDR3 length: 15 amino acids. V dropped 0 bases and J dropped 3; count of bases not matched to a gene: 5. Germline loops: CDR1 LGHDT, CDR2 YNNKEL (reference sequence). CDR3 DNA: TGTGCCAGCAGCCAAGAGCCGGGGGGAGGCTACGAGCAGTACTTC. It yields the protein CASSQEPGGGYEQYF.

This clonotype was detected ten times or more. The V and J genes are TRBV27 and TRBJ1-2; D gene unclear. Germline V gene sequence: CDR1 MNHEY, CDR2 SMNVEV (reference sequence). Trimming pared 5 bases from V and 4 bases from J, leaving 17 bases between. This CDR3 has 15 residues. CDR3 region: CASSPHPDGTYGYTF. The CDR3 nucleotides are TGTGCCAGCAGTCCCCACCCCGACGGCACCTATGGCTACACCTTC.

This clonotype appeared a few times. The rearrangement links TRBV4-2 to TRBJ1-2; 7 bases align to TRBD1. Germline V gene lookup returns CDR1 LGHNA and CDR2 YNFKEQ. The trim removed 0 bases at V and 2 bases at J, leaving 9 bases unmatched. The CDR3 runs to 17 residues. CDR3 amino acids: CASSQEEGAIRNYGYTF. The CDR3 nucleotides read TGTGCCAGCAGCCAAGAGGAGGGGGCAATACGAAACTATGGCTACACCTTC.

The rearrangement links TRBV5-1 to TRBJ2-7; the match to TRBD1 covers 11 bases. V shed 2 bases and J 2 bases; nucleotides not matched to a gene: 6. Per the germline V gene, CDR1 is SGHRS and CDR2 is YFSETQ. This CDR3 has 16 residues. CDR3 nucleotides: TGCGCCAGCAGCTTAAATCCGGGACAGGGGGCCTACGAGCAGTACTTC. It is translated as CASSLNPGQGAYEQYF.

The CDR3 DNA follows: TGTGCCAGCAGTTTAGCGGGACCGAACACCGGGGAGCTGTTTTTT. Translated, it gives CASSLAGPNTGELFF. The chain has TRBV12-3 or TRBV12-4 and TRBJ2-2, with D perhaps assigned TRBD1 or TRBD2 (5 bases each). V was shortened by 0 bases and J by 0 bases, with 5 bases between the two germline ends. The CDR3 spans 15 residues.

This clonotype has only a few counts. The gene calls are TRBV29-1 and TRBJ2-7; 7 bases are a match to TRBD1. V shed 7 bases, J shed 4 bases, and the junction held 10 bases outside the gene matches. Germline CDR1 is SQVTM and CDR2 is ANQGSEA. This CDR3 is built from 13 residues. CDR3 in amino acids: CSAELTGQYEQYF. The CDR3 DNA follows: TGCAGCGCCGAGCTGACAGGGCAATACGAGCAGTACTTC.

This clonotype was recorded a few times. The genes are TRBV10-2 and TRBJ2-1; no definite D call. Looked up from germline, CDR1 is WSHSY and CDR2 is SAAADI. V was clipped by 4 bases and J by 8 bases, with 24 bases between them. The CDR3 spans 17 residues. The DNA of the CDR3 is TGCGCCAGCAGTGTTCCCACCGTGGCAGGCCCCTGGGATGAGCAGTTCTTC. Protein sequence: CASSVPTVAGPWDEQFF.

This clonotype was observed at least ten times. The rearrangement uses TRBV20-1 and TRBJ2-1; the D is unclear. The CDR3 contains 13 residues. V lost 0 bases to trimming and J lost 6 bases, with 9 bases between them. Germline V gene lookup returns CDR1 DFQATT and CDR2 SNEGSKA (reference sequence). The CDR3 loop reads CSARDPGGNEQFF. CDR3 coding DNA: TGCAGTGCTAGAGATCCTGGCGGCAATGAGCAGTTCTTC.

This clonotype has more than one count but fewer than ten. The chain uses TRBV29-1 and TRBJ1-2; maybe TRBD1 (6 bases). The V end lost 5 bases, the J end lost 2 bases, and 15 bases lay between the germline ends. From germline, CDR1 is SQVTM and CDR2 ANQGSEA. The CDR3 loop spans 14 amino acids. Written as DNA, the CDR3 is TGCAGCGTTCGGTTTCGGACAGAGAACTATGGCTACACCTTC. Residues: CSVRFRTENYGYTF.

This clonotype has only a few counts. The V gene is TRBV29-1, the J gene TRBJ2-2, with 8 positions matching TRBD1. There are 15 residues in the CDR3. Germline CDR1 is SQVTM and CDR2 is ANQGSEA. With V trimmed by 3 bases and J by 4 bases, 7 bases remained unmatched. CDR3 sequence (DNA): TGCAGCGTTGAGAGGACAGGGTTTGGCACCGGGGAGCTGTTTTTT. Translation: CSVERTGFGTGELFF.

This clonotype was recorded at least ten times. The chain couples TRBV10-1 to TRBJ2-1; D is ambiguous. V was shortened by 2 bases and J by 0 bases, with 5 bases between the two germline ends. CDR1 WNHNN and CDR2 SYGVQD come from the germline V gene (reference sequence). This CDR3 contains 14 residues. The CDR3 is CASSEGFSYNEQFF. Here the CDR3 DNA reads TGCGCCAGCAGTGAGGGGTTCTCCTACAATGAGCAGTTCTTC.

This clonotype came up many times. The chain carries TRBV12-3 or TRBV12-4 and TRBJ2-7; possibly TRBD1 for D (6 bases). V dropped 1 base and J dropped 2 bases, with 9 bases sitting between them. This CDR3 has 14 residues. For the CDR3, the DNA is TGTGCCAGCAGTTTAGGGACAGCTACCTACGAGCAGTACTTC. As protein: CASSLGTATYEQYF.

Here the CDR3 DNA reads TGCAGCGTTGACCCCTCCGGGACAGGGCTTGCCGGGGAGCTGTTTTTT. Protein product: CSVDPSGTGLAGELFF. The chain recombines TRBV29-1 with TRBJ2-2; 9 bases align to TRBD1. The V gene's germline CDR1 is SQVTM and CDR2 ANQGSEA. The CDR3 loop spans 16 amino acids. Trimming removed 3 bases from V and 6 bases from J; junction bases left unmatched: 11.

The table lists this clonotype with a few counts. CDR3 DNA sequence: TGTGCCAGCAGTTACTCGATGGGGGGGGCTGGTGAAGCTTTCTTT. Encoded protein: CASSYSMGGAGEAFF. The rearrangement links TRBV6-2 or TRBV6-3 to TRBJ1-1; D is perhaps TRBD1 (6 bases). The CDR3 spans 15 residues. The ends were cut back, 0 bases at V and 7 bases at J, with 15 bases in the middle. Germline V CDR1 and CDR2: MNHEY, SVGEGT.

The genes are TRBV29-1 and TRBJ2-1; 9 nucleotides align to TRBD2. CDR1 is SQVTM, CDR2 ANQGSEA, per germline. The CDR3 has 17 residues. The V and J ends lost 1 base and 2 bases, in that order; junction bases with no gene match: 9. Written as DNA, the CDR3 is TGCAGCGTTGAAGCTGCCAGTGGCGGGAGGGCCTACAATGAGCAGTTCTTC. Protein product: CSVEAASGGRAYNEQFF.

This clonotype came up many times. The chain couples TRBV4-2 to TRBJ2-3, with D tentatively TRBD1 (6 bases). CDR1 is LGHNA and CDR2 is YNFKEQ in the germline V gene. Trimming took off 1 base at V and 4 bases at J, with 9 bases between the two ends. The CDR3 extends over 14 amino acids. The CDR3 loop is CASSQGTGSDTQYF. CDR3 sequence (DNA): TGTGCCAGCAGCCAAGGAACAGGGTCAGATACGCAGTATTTT.

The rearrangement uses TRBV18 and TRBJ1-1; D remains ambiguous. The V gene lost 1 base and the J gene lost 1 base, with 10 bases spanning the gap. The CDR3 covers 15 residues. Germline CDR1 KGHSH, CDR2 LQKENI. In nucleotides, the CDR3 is TGTGCCAGCTCACCACTCGCTCCAGGGAACACTGAAGCTTTCTTT. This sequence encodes CASSPLAPGNTEAFF. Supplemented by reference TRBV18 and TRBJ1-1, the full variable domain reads NAGVMQNPRHLVRRRGQEARLRCSPMKGHSHVYWYRQLPEEGLKFMVYLQKENIIDESGMPKERFSAEFPKEGPSILRIQQVVRGDSAAYFCASSPLAPGNTEAFFGQGTRLTVV.

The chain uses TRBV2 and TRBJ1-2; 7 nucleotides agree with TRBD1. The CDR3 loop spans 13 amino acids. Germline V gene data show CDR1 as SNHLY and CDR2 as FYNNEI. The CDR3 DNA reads TGTACCACACACCAAGGGGGCAACTATGGCTACACCTTC. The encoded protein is CTTHQGGNYGYTF.

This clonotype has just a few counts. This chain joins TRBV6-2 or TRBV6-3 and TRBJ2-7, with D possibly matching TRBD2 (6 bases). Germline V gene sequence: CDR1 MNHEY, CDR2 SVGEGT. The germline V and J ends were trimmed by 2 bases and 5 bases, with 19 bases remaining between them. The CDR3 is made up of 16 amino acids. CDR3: CASSYGRSGVGHEQYF. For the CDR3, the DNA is TGTGCCAGCAGTTACGGAAGATCGGGAGTCGGCCACGAGCAGTACTTC.

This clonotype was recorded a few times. CDR3 residues: CSASLGLANNEQFF. The CDR3 DNA is TGCAGTGCCAGCCTGGGACTAGCGAACAATGAGCAGTTCTTC. V gene TRBV20-1 combines with J gene TRBJ2-1; 10 bases are shared with TRBD2. Germline lookup yields CDR1 DFQATT and CDR2 SNEGSKA (reference sequence). Germline trimming cut 6 bases from V and 5 bases from J; bases unmatched to any gene: 7. CDR3 length: 14 amino acids.

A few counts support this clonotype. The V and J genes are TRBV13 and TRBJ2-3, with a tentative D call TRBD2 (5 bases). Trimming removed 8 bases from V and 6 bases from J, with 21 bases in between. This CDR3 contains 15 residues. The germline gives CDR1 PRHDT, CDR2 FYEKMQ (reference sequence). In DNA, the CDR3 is TGTGCCAGCTTCGAGGCTAGCCGACCCTGGGATACGCAGTATTTT. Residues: CASFEASRPWDTQYF.

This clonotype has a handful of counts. The CDR3 loop reads CSVVGGRNTEAFF. The CDR3 DNA sequence: TGCAGCGTTGTCGGGGGAAGGAACACTGAAGCTTTCTTT. The rearrangement links TRBV29-1 to TRBJ1-1, with D perhaps matching TRBD1 (5 bases). The germline V gene encodes CDR1 SQVTM and CDR2 ANQGSEA. CDR3 length: 13 residues. Trimming removed 4 bases from V and 1 base from J, with 10 bases in between.